Below, 29 T cell receptor beta chains from the same sample are listed, as sequenced in a study of Ad26.COV2.S vaccination and SARS-CoV-2 variants. Documented treatment: about 20 received Ad26.COV2.S at low or high dose, single or two shots; several received placebo; per-sample allocation not given. Sample collection was performed on day 63 after the first vaccine or placebo injection. This table comes from immunoSEQ multiplex PCR, and its TCRdb copy is limited to in-frame clones, with some not included. The sample shows about 320,000 clones, roughly 84% of them seen only once. Sequenced material: peripheral blood, taken in a trial of Ad26.COV2.S vaccine versus placebo. These receptors were collected from a person aged 18-65 years who received the Ad26.COV2.S COVID-19 vaccine or a placebo.

The chain couples TRBV9 to TRBJ2-2, with 11 bases matching TRBD1. Germline loops: CDR1 SGDLS, CDR2 YYNGEE. J lost 4 bases, V lost 0 bases, and 2 bases had no gene match. The CDR3 loop spans 16 amino acids. The CDR3 DNA reads TGTGCCAGCAGCGTAGGAGGGACAGGGGGCACCGGGGAGCTGTTTTTT. Amino acid sequence: CASSVGGTGGTGELFF.

The rearrangement links TRBV6-5 to TRBJ1-1, with 11 nucleotides matching TRBD1. CDR3 size: 14 residues. With 7 bases clipped from V and 9 bases from J, the junction kept 10 bases outside the gene matches. Germline CDR1 reads MNHEY; CDR2 reads SVGAGI. The CDR3 region has the DNA TGTGCCAGCACCCAACCAGGGACAGGGGGAAAAGCTTTCTTT. It specifies CASTQPGTGGKAFF.

The chain is built from TRBV5-5 and TRBJ1-2, with D possibly matching TRBD1 (5 bases). The CDR3 runs 18 residues. The V gene lost 0 bases and the J gene lost 0 bases, with 18 bases spanning the gap. Germline CDR1 and CDR2: SGHKS and YYEKEE (reference sequence). CDR3 residues: CASSLEWAGPRANYGYTF. The DNA of the CDR3 is TGTGCCAGCAGCTTGGAGTGGGCAGGGCCTCGAGCTAACTATGGCTACACCTTC.

The chain joins TRBV7-9 to TRBJ2-1, with D uncertain. Germline CDR1 is SEHNR and CDR2 is FQNEAQ (reference sequence). Trimming removed 1 base at V and 8 bases at J, with 6 bases between. The CDR3 sequence is 12 residues long. CDR3 coding DNA: TGTGCCAGCAGCTTAGTCAAAGATGAGCAGTTCTTC. This codes for CASSLVKDEQFF.

This chain joins TRBV4-3 and TRBJ2-3; D remains ambiguous. Germline CDR1 reads LGHNA; CDR2 reads YSLEER. The CDR3 length is 15 residues. V dropped 0 bases and J dropped 0 bases, with 7 bases sitting between them. The CDR3 protein is CASSQEGLSTDTQYF. Written as DNA, the CDR3 is TGCGCCAGCAGCCAAGAGGGTCTCAGCACAGATACGCAGTATTTT.

This chain joins TRBV5-5 and TRBJ2-1; 11 bases are a match to TRBD1. This CDR3 contains 16 residues. Germline values: CDR1 SGHKS, CDR2 YYEKEE (reference sequence). V was pared by 1 base and J by 8 bases, with 8 bases of the junction left unmatched. CDR3 protein: CASSLTGQGDWDEQFF. The CDR3 DNA is TGTGCCAGCAGCTTGACGGGACAGGGGGACTGGGATGAGCAGTTCTTC.

There are a few counts of this clone. The rearrangement uses TRBV4-2 and TRBJ1-2, with 8 bases identical to TRBD1. CDR3 length: 16 residues. With V trimmed by 0 bases and J by 1 base, 4 bases remained unmatched. Germline lookup yields CDR1 LGHNA and CDR2 YNFKEQ. The CDR3 nucleotides read TGTGCCAGCAGCCAAGATCCGGACAGGGTTAACTATGGCTACACCTTC. Protein sequence: CASSQDPDRVNYGYTF.

This clone has just a few counts. The V gene is TRBV18, the J gene TRBJ1-1; D unresolved. Germline-derived CDR1 and CDR2 are KGHSH and LQKENI. This CDR3 spans 13 amino acids. Deletions cut 0 bases from V and 5 bases from J, with 7 bases between. CDR3 coding DNA: TGTGCCAGCTCACCACCGGAAATGACTGAAGCTTTCTTT. Its protein product is CASSPPEMTEAFF.

The V and J genes are TRBV7-8 and TRBJ1-1; D is uncertain. Trimming took 5 bases from V and 0 from J, leaving 16 bases between them. This CDR3 spans 16 amino acids. Germline V CDR1 and CDR2: SGHVS, FQNEAQ. The CDR3 DNA reads TGTGCCAGCAGCACACTCACACAAGAGTTGAACACTGAAGCTTTCTTT. Residues: CASSTLTQELNTEAFF.

This clone was seen only once. This sequence joins TRBV5-1 and TRBJ1-1, with 8 bases aligning to TRBD1. V dropped 4 bases and J dropped 6; count of bases not matched to a gene: 14. Germline CDR1 SGHRS, CDR2 YFSETQ. This CDR3 is built from 16 residues. The CDR3, as DNA: TGCGCCAGCAGCCGATCTTTCACAGGGGGTCGGTCTGAAGCTTTCTTT. Amino acids: CASSRSFTGGRSEAFF.

This clone has only one observation. The V gene is TRBV5-6, the J gene TRBJ1-2, with D unclear. V lost 0 bases to trimming and J lost 3 bases, with 6 bases between them. The CDR3 covers 13 residues. Germline CDR1 reads SGHDT; CDR2 reads YYEEEE. In nucleotides, the CDR3 is TGTGCCAGCAGCTTGGGTCCCGACTATGGCTACACCTTC. Translation gives CASSLGPDYGYTF.

This chain uses TRBV6-2 or TRBV6-3 with TRBJ1-1, with D unclear. Trimming removed 2 bases from V and 4 bases from J, with 11 bases in between. The CDR3 is 14 amino acids. Germline V gene data show CDR1 as MNHEY and CDR2 as SVGEGT. CDR3 amino acids: CASSYGQEGTEAFF. CDR3 DNA sequence: TGTGCCAGCAGTTACGGGCAAGAAGGCACTGAAGCTTTCTTT.

V is TRBV10-3 and J is TRBJ1-3, with D tentatively TRBD1 (5 bases). This CDR3 has 16 residues. The germline gives CDR1 ENHRY, CDR2 SYGVKD. Trimming pared 5 bases from V and 4 bases from J, leaving 18 bases between. The CDR3 DNA sequence: TGTGCCATCAGTAATTTTTCCGGGACCTCCGGAAACACCATATATTTT. Encoded protein: CAISNFSGTSGNTIYF.

The rearrangement links TRBV5-4 to TRBJ2-6; perhaps TRBD1 as D (6 bases). Trimming left V 0 bases short and J 0 bases short, with 10 bases between. CDR1 and CDR2 (germline): SGHNT, YYREEE (reference sequence). The CDR3 extends over 17 amino acids. The CDR3 bases are TGTGCCAGCAGCTTGGGGACAGTTAGCTCTGGGGCCAACGTCCTGACTTTC. The encoded protein is CASSLGTVSSGANVLTF.

The chain uses TRBV20-1 and TRBJ2-7; D possibly corresponds to TRBD1 (5 bases). Germline lookup yields CDR1 DFQATT and CDR2 SNEGSKA (reference sequence). Trimming removed 6 bases at V and 4 bases at J, with 10 bases between. CDR3 length: 11 residues. CDR3 nucleotide sequence: TGCAGTGCAGCGACAGAGTACGAGCAGTACTTC. Its translation: CSAATEYEQYF.

The rearrangement joins TRBV5-1 to TRBJ1-1; TRBD1 matches at 9 bases. The CDR3 is 13 residues long. V shed 7 bases and J 3 bases; nucleotides not matched to a gene: 4. CDR1 and CDR2 from the germline V gene are SGHRS and YFSETQ. The CDR3 region is CASGTGSDTEAFF. The CDR3 DNA reads TGCGCCAGCGGGACAGGGAGTGACACTGAAGCTTTCTTT. Looking up the rest from reference TRBV5-1 and TRBJ1-1 gives the full variable domain: KAGVTQTPRYLIKTRGQQVTLSCSPISGHRSVSWYQQTPGQGLQFLFEYFSETQRNKGNFPGRFSGRQFSNSRSEMNVSTLELGDSALYLCASGTGSDTEAFFGQGTRLTVV.

V and J are TRBV11-2 and TRBJ1-1; D may be TRBD1 (5 bases). The CDR3 has 13 amino acids. With 1 base removed from V and 11 bases from J, the gap between germline ends came to 14 bases. Per germline, CDR1 SGHAT and CDR2 FQNNGV. CDR3 region: CASSLAGTVLAFF. The CDR3 DNA is TGTGCCAGCAGCTTAGCCGGGACTGTTTTGGCTTTCTTT.

This clone was observed a handful of times. This chain links TRBV11-2 with TRBJ1-1; D uncertain. Germline CDR1 is SGHAT and CDR2 is FQNNGV. The CDR3 consists of 14 residues. Trimming removed 1 base at V and 2 bases at J, with 8 bases between. In DNA form, the CDR3 reads TGTGCCAGCAGCTTAGTTGGCTTTAACACTGAAGCTTTCTTT. Its translation is CASSLVGFNTEAFF.

This clone was observed a few times. The V call is TRBV10-1, the J call TRBJ1-5; 10 nucleotides line up with TRBD1. Germline trimming cut 2 bases from V and 6 bases from J; bases unmatched to any gene: 4. CDR3 size: 15 residues. Germline V gene sequence: CDR1 WNHNN, CDR2 SYGVQD (reference sequence). In DNA, the CDR3 is TGCGCCAGCAGTGAGAACGACAGGGGGCCTCAGCCCCAGCATTTT. Translation: CASSENDRGPQPQHF.

The sample holds one count of this clone. The chain uses TRBV30 and TRBJ1-1; 10 nucleotides agree with TRBD1. This CDR3 has 15 amino acids. Germline V CDR1 and CDR2: GTSNPN, SVGIG (reference sequence). V shed 5 bases, J shed 0 bases, and the junction held 6 bases outside the gene matches. The CDR3 DNA reads TGTGCCTGGGGGGGGACAGGGGTTGTGAACACTGAAGCTTTCTTT. Translation: CAWGGTGVVNTEAFF.

This sequence joins TRBV10-1 and TRBJ2-3, with D tentatively TRBD1 (5 bases). Trimming took 6 bases from V and 7 from J, leaving 14 bases between them. The CDR3 spans 13 residues. Germline assignment: CDR1 WNHNN and CDR2 SYGVQD (reference sequence). The CDR3 region has the DNA TGCGCCAGCAGGCCAGGCACAGGTCATACGCAGTATTTT. It translates to CASRPGTGHTQYF.

V gene TRBV3-1 (or the pseudogene TRBV3-2) combines with J gene TRBJ1-2, with TRBD1 as a possible D gene (6 bases). In germline, CDR1 is LGHDT, CDR2 YNNKEL (reference sequence). CDR3 size: 13 residues. Between the trimmed V and J ends, which lost 4 bases and 14 bases, there was a span of 20 bases. The CDR3 coding sequence is TGTGCCAGCAGCCGGGGGGGCCCGTCACATCATACCTTC. Its translation: CASSRGGPSHHTF.

This clone turned up a few times. The CDR3 here is CASSQGAEGEVIDQPQHF. Here the CDR3 DNA reads TGTGCCAGCAGCCAAGGGGCGGAGGGGGAGGTAATCGATCAGCCCCAGCATTTT. This chain joins TRBV14 and TRBJ1-5; TRBD1 might be the D (6 bases). V lost 1 base to trimming and J lost 5 bases, with 21 bases between them. The CDR3 length is 18 residues. Germline V CDR1 and CDR2: SGHDN, FVKESK.

This chain connects TRBV19 to TRBJ2-6; D gene uncertain. Germline CDR1 is LNHDA and CDR2 is SQIVND (reference sequence). The V end was cut by 8 bases, the J end by 0 bases, with 8 bases between. This CDR3 contains 14 residues. The CDR3 region is CASSALSGANVLTF. Written as DNA, the CDR3 is TGTGCCAGTTCGGCCCTCTCTGGGGCCAACGTCCTGACTTTC. The full variable domain, completed using reference TRBV19 and TRBJ2-6, is DGGITQSPKYLFRKEGQNVTLSCEQNLNHDAMYWYRQDPGQGLRLIYYSQIVNDFQKGDIAEGYSVSREKKESFPLTVTSAQKNPTAFYLCASSALSGANVLTFGAGSRLTVL.

This chain links TRBV7-2 with TRBJ2-1; 12 bases map to TRBD2. Germline V lookup: CDR1 SGHTA, CDR2 FQGNSA. With 5 bases clipped from V and 0 bases from J, the junction kept 5 bases outside the gene matches. CDR3 size: 17 residues. Here the CDR3 DNA reads TGTGCCAGCAGCCTCCGACTAGCGGGGGTCTCCTACAATGAGCAGTTCTTC. This encodes CASSLRLAGVSYNEQFF. The complete variable domain, with remaining parts taken from reference TRBV7-2 and TRBJ2-1, reads GAGVSQSPSNKVTEKGKDVELRCDPISGHTALYWYRQSLGQGLEFLIYFQGNSAPDKSGLPSDRFSAERTGGSVSTLTIQRTQQEDSAVYLCASSLRLAGVSYNEQFFGPGTRLTVL.

The V gene is TRBV29-1, the J gene TRBJ1-1, with 10 nucleotides matching TRBD1. Looked up from germline, CDR1 is SQVTM and CDR2 is ANQGSEA. This CDR3 is built from 12 residues. This CDR3 is CSGTGANTEAFF. In DNA, the CDR3 is TGCAGTGGGACAGGGGCCAACACTGAAGCTTTCTTT.

The chain recombines TRBV11-3 with TRBJ2-5; D not resolved. The V and J ends lost 7 bases and 5 bases respectively, with 5 bases between them. Germline V lookup: CDR1 SGHNT, CDR2 YENEEA. The CDR3 runs to 10 residues. The CDR3: CASTRETQYF. The CDR3 region has the DNA TGTGCCAGCACCCGGGAGACCCAGTACTTC.

Comment on this clone: The same CDR3 arises from other DNA sequences in this sample as well. The chain has TRBV18 and TRBJ1-6, with TRBD1 as a possible D gene (6 bases). V was trimmed by 6 bases and J by 0 bases, leaving 12 bases between them. The CDR3 spans 16 residues. CDR1 and CDR2 from the germline V gene are KGHSH and LQKENI. The CDR3 protein is CASSPTGSSYNSPLHF. The CDR3 coding sequence is TGTGCCAGCTCTCCCACAGGGAGCTCCTATAATTCACCCCTCCACTTT.

This chain connects TRBV7-2 to TRBJ2-1; D tentatively fits TRBD1 or TRBD2 (7 bases each). V lost 6 bases to trimming and J lost 4 bases, with 13 bases between them. Germline assignment: CDR1 SGHTA and CDR2 FQGNSA. The CDR3 extends over 14 amino acids. Written as DNA, the CDR3 is TGTGCCAGCAGACGCAGGGGGGGATACAATGAGCAGTTCTTC. It yields the protein CASRRRGGYNEQFF.